This entry lists 22 T cell receptor beta chains sequenced from one sample in a study of PD-L1 blockade in urothelial cancer. Time point described: pretreatment peripheral blood. Assay used: immunoSEQ multiplex PCR; TCRdb lists only in-frame clones, some missing. The sample lists 60,000 to 70,000 clones; 65% to 90% were seen once. Specimen: PBMCs, collected around atezolizumab (anti-PD-L1) treatment. These receptors all come from a man in his 70s with urothelial cancer.

This clone has a handful of counts. The chain is built from TRBV2 and TRBJ1-5; the match to TRBD1 covers 8 bases. Germline CDR1 reads SNHLY; CDR2 reads FYNNEI. The J segment lost 6 bases and the V segment lost 6 bases, leaving 10 bases of the junction unmatched. The CDR3 spans 15 residues. The CDR3 bases are TGTGCCAGCAGACAAACGACAGGGGATATTCAGCCCCAGCATTTT. Translated: CASRQTTGDIQPQHF.

The chain recombines TRBV2 with TRBJ2-3, with a possible D match to TRBD2 (6 bases). The CDR3 extends over 14 amino acids. CDR1 SNHLY and CDR2 FYNNEI come from the germline V gene. Trimming cost V 7 bases and J 0 bases, with 11 bases left between them. The CDR3 DNA reads TGTGCCAGCACCGGGGGAACTAGCACAGATACGCAGTATTTT. Translation: CASTGGTSTDTQYF.

The rearrangement uses TRBV5-1 and TRBJ1-5; TRBD1 might be the D (6 bases). The ends were cut back, 2 bases at V and 3 bases at J, with 9 bases in the middle. The CDR3 spans 14 residues. Germline-derived CDR1 and CDR2 are SGHRS and YFSETQ. Here the CDR3 reads CASSFGGDNQPQHF. The CDR3 nucleotides read TGCGCCAGCAGCTTTGGGGGCGACAATCAGCCCCAGCATTTT.

The rearrangement links TRBV11-3 to TRBJ2-7; 8 nucleotides line up with TRBD2. The J segment lost 6 bases and the V segment lost 1 base, leaving 8 bases of the junction unmatched. This CDR3 has 15 residues. Germline V lookup: CDR1 SGHNT, CDR2 YENEEA. The CDR3 region is CASSLAPAGVSEQYF. DNA of the CDR3: TGTGCCAGCAGCTTAGCCCCAGCGGGAGTTTCCGAGCAGTACTTC.

This clone was picked up a small number of times. The chain employs TRBV6-1 and TRBJ1-2; a weak D match, TRBD1 (6 bases). V lost 2 bases and J lost 3, with 10 bases in between. The CDR3 is made up of 14 amino acids. CDR1 and CDR2 from the germline V gene are MNHNS and SASEGT. DNA for the CDR3: TGTGCCAGCAGTGAAAACAGGGTAGACTATGGCTACACCTTC. Its translation: CASSENRVDYGYTF.

V usage is TRBV7-8 and J usage is TRBJ2-7; TRBD2 aligns across 7 bases. The CDR3 is made up of 16 amino acids. CDR1 is SGHVS and CDR2 is FQNEAQ in the germline V gene. With V trimmed by 1 base and J by 2 bases, 8 bases remained unmatched. The CDR3 loop reads CASSLGTAGPAYEQYF. For the CDR3, the DNA is TGTGCCAGCAGCTTAGGTACAGCGGGACCAGCCTACGAGCAGTACTTC.

The J gene is TRBJ1-4, the V gene TRBV7-8; 9 bases match TRBD1. CDR1 SGHVS and CDR2 FQNEAQ come from the germline V gene. V lost 5 bases to trimming and J lost 1 base; unmatched junction nucleotides: 11. The CDR3 runs to 18 residues. The CDR3 protein is CASSHPLTGGRTNEKLFF. Written as DNA, the CDR3 is TGTGCCAGCAGCCACCCCCTTACAGGGGGCAGAACTAATGAAAAACTGTTTTTT.

The V gene is TRBV19, the J gene TRBJ2-2; 8 bases match TRBD1. The CDR3 runs to 18 residues. In germline, CDR1 is LNHDA, CDR2 SQIVND (reference sequence). V lost 5 bases to trimming and J lost 2 bases; unmatched junction nucleotides: 13. CDR3 nucleotides: TGTGCCAGTAGTCCAGGACAGGGCTCCCCTCCTAACACCGGGGAGCTGTTTTTT. It translates to CASSPGQGSPPNTGELFF. The entire variable domain, with the rest obtained from reference TRBV19 and TRBJ2-2, is as follows: DGGITQSPKYLFRKEGQNVTLSCEQNLNHDAMYWYRQDPGQGLRLIYYSQIVNDFQKGDIAEGYSVSREKKESFPLTVTSAQKNPTAFYLCASSPGQGSPPNTGELFFGEGSRLTVL.

This sequence joins TRBV5-1 and TRBJ1-1; 9 bases agree with TRBD1. The germline gives CDR1 SGHRS, CDR2 YFSETQ. The CDR3 sequence is 16 residues long. V dropped 0 bases and J dropped 3; count of bases not matched to a gene: 6. The chain's CDR3 is CASSLVGQGWDTEAFF. The DNA for the CDR3 is TGCGCCAGCAGCTTGGTGGGACAGGGATGGGACACTGAAGCTTTCTTT.

The chain employs TRBV30 and TRBJ2-2, with D tentatively TRBD1 (5 bases). This CDR3 contains 14 residues. Per the germline V gene, CDR1 is GTSNPN and CDR2 is SVGIG (reference sequence). Deletions cut 2 bases from V and 2 bases from J, with 9 bases between. CDR3 loop: CAWSRGPNTGELFF. CDR3 bases: TGTGCCTGGAGTAGGGGCCCAAACACCGGGGAGCTGTTTTTT.

This clone was seen a few times. The genes are TRBV27 and TRBJ2-1; D is unresolved. The V gene lost 0 bases and the J gene lost 0 bases, with 12 bases spanning the gap. Germline V lookup: CDR1 MNHEY, CDR2 SMNVEV (reference sequence). The CDR3 sequence is 17 residues long. CDR3 coding DNA: TGTGCCAGCAGTTTATCTCTACCTTTGAACTCCTACAATGAGCAGTTCTTC. Translated: CASSLSLPLNSYNEQFF.

The chain recombines TRBV6-1 with TRBJ2-3, with D perhaps matching TRBD2 (6 bases). The CDR3 is 14 amino acids. Germline values: CDR1 MNHNS, CDR2 SASEGT. Trimming took off 10 bases at V and 0 bases at J, with 14 bases between the two ends. This CDR3 reads CATWREASTDTQYF. Written as DNA, the CDR3 is TGTGCCACGTGGAGGGAGGCGAGCACAGATACGCAGTATTTT.

V is TRBV21-1 and J is TRBJ2-7; TRBD1 was called by the table and not checked on the DNA. TRBV21-1 is described as a pseudogene. The CDR3 is 13 residues long. The CDR3 reads CASSKDGPREQYF. CDR3 sequence (DNA): TGTGCCAGCAGCAAGGATGGGCCCCGCGAGCAGTACTTC.

The chain uses TRBV6-1 and TRBJ2-1; TRBD2 aligns across 9 bases. There are 15 residues in the CDR3. V shed 7 bases, J shed 4 bases, and the junction held 8 bases outside the gene matches. The germline CDR1 and CDR2 sequences are MNHNS and SASEGT. The CDR3 here is CASIKAGGAYNEQFF. Here the CDR3 DNA reads TGTGCCAGCATCAAAGCGGGAGGTGCTTACAATGAGCAGTTCTTC.

This sequence joins TRBV29-1 and TRBJ2-1; 13 bases are shared with TRBD2. CDR3 length equals 16 residues. Germline CDR1 is SQVTM and CDR2 is ANQGSEA. Trimming cost V 0 bases and J 6 bases; bases outside gene matches: 5. The CDR3 here is CSVEDGLAGEGNEQFF. CDR3 sequence (DNA): TGCAGCGTTGAAGATGGACTAGCGGGAGAGGGCAATGAGCAGTTCTTC.

This chain joins TRBV5-4 and TRBJ1-2, with a possible D match to TRBD1 (6 bases). Germline assignment: CDR1 SGHNT and CDR2 YYREEE (reference sequence). The V end was cut by 3 bases, the J end by 7 bases, with 19 bases between. This CDR3 is built from 15 residues. The CDR3 here is CASSSQGTPSGGYTF. CDR3 sequence (DNA): TGTGCCAGCAGCTCACAAGGGACACCCTCCGGTGGCTACACCTTC.

This chain joins TRBV5-5 and TRBJ2-1, with D maybe TRBD2 (5 bases). Trimming removed 4 bases at V and 7 bases at J, with 9 bases between. Germline V lookup: CDR1 SGHKS, CDR2 YYEKEE (reference sequence). The CDR3 is 12 amino acids. The DNA of the CDR3 is TGTGCCAGCAGCGCCGCGGGTAATGAGCAGTTCTTC. Translation: CASSAAGNEQFF.

The chain employs TRBV5-8 and TRBJ2-5; 7 nucleotides agree with TRBD2. Germline V lookup: CDR1 SGHTS, CDR2 YDEGEE. The CDR3 is 13 amino acids. V shed 0 bases and J 5 bases; nucleotides not matched to a gene: 1. The DNA for the CDR3 is TGTGCCAGCAGCTTGGCCGGGGGGGAGACCCAGTACTTC. Its protein product is CASSLAGGETQYF.

This clone was observed a handful of times. The CDR3 reads CASSLIQGNYGYTF. The CDR3 DNA reads as TGTGCCAGCAGCTTAATTCAGGGAAACTATGGCTACACCTTC. The chain carries TRBV5-6 and TRBJ1-2, with a weak D call TRBD1 (5 bases). The CDR3 loop spans 14 amino acids. Germline CDR1 and CDR2: SGHDT and YYEEEE. The V gene lost 2 bases and the J gene lost 2 bases, with 10 bases spanning the gap.

CDR3 in amino acids: CASSQAGTSGINEQFF. Here the CDR3 DNA reads TGTGCCAGCAGCCAAGCTGGGACTAGCGGCATCAATGAGCAGTTCTTC. The chain employs TRBV14 and TRBJ2-1, with 11 bases aligning to TRBD2. The V segment lost 1 base and the J segment 6 bases; nucleotides outside the gene matches: 5. Germline lookup yields CDR1 SGHDN and CDR2 FVKESK. This CDR3 has 16 residues.

V gene TRBV19 combines with J gene TRBJ1-2, with D maybe TRBD1 (5 bases). V was shortened by 2 bases and J by 0 bases, with 10 bases between the two germline ends. CDR3 length: 15 amino acids. Germline loops: CDR1 LNHDA, CDR2 SQIVND (reference sequence). The CDR3 sequence: CASSILTETNYGYTF. The DNA of the CDR3 is TGTGCCAGTAGTATACTGACAGAGACTAACTATGGCTACACCTTC.

On this clone: Other DNA sequences in the sample encode the same CDR3. The chain is built from TRBV5-1 and TRBJ1-2; tentatively, D is TRBD1 (6 bases). The V gene lost 2 bases and the J gene lost 6 bases, with 11 bases spanning the gap. The germline gives CDR1 SGHRS, CDR2 YFSETQ. This CDR3 is 13 amino acids long. CDR3 sequence (DNA): TGCGCCAGCAGCTTACAGGGAGTTGATGGCTACACCTTC. It codes for CASSLQGVDGYTF. The full variable domain, in which reference TRBV5-1 and TRBJ1-2 provide the parts outside the CDR3, is KAGVTQTPRYLIKTRGQQVTLSCSPISGHRSVSWYQQTPGQGLQFLFEYFSETQRNKGNFPGRFSGRQFSNSRSEMNVSTLELGDSALYLCASSLQGVDGYTFGSGTRLTVV.